This T cell receptor (beta chain) originates from a study of T cell repertoires in cytomegalovirus infection. Overall study: CMV epitopes used comprised recently identified HLA-C-restricted ones and well-studied HLA-B-restricted ones. TCR beta signatures that were public indicated CMV infection and matching HLA type. Whole-study results and caveats: HLA-C-restricted CMV clonotypes gave the most frequent clonotype in two of eight donors.

From the reads, TCRdb called clonotypes with MiXCR, one entry per CDR3 protein. The sample has approximately 1,000,000 distinct CDR3 sequences; around 31% are singletons. The sample holds a few counts of this clonotype. What it binds is unknown. The germline gives CDR1 LNHDA, CDR2 SQIVND (reference sequence). V was shortened by 5 bases and J by 6 bases, with 11 bases between the two germline ends. This CDR3 has 13 amino acids. The chain recombines TRBV19 with TRBJ1-5; D remains unclear. Sequencing used cultured CD8+ T cells from PBMCs, obtained from culture after CMV antigen stimulation. The sequence came from a human donor in good health (CMV status not recorded). Some clones in this sample may be carry-over from other donors' samples. The CDR3 protein is CASSFRTSQPQHF. Here the CDR3 DNA reads TGTGCCAGTAGTTTCCGGACTAGTCAGCCCCAGCATTTT.